The sequence of this T cell receptor beta chain was determined in a study of blood T cell repertoires in COVID-19. Study details: T cells, B-cell-depleted T cells, or PBMCs provided the cDNA or gDNA that served as material.

This clone occurred many times. CDR1 and CDR2 from the germline V gene are LGHDT and YNNKEL (reference sequence). The CDR3 runs to 14 residues. Between the trimmed V and J ends, which lost 3 bases and 0 bases, there was a span of 9 bases. Under the authors' procedure: How many nucleated cells were present was estimated from reference gene primer amplification. Here immunoSEQ multiplex PCR was the method, and the copy in TCRdb shows in-frame clones only, minus some. V and J calls and clone size are as listed in that table; D and trimming were resolved from the DNA. The sample holds tens of thousands of clones, 88% seen once.

The receptor comes from a woman in her 70s with acute or convalescent COVID-19. V and J are TRBV3-1 (or the pseudogene TRBV3-2) and TRBJ2-7; possible D gene TRBD1, 5 bases. Sequencing was performed on peripheral blood. The CDR3 sequence: CASSHRESSYEQYF. CDR3 DNA: TGTGCCAGCAGCCACAGGGAAAGCTCCTACGAGCAGTACTTC.